One and the same sample provided the 7 T cell receptor beta chains below, sequenced in a study of identical twins. TCRdb passed the 5' RACE reads through MiXCR, listing each CDR3 protein once. The sample carries hundreds of thousands of distinct CDR3 sequences, 6.1% recorded once. Material: naive T cells sorted from blood. The origin of the receptors is a man in his late teens or twenties in good health.

The chain joins TRBV14 to TRBJ2-1; no clear D. V was cut by 2 bases and J by 8 bases, with 16 bases left in between. Germline V gene sequence: CDR1 SGHDN, CDR2 FVKESK. The length of the CDR3 is 15 residues. CDR3 nucleotides: TGTGCCAGCAGCCAATTCCGTCCGGGTCTTGATGAGCAGTTCTTC. It encodes CASSQFRPGLDEQFF.

As regards this clonotype: This may be a read error: a much more frequent sequence differs by one nucleotide. The rearrangement joins TRBV10-3 to TRBJ2-1; 7 nucleotides match TRBD2. V shed 9 bases, J shed 6 bases, and the junction held 5 bases outside the gene matches. There are 12 residues in the CDR3. From germline, CDR1 is ENHRY and CDR2 SYGVKD. The CDR3 here is CAIKTSSNEQFF. CDR3 DNA sequence: TGTGCCATTAAGACTAGCTCCAATGAGCAGTTCTTC.

This clonotype was observed a few times. J is TRBJ2-3 and V is TRBV4-2; no reliable D call. Trimming took 0 bases from V and 2 from J, leaving 12 bases between them. Germline-derived CDR1 and CDR2 are LGHNA and YNFKEQ. The CDR3 covers 16 residues. The CDR3 nucleotides read TGTGCCAGCAGCCAAGATGACGCTACCATCACAGATACGCAGTATTTT. Amino acids: CASSQDDATITDTQYF.

V usage is TRBV20-1 and J usage is TRBJ2-1; TRBD2 matches 7 bases. Losses at the gene ends were 7 bases for V and 0 bases for J; bases not matched to a gene: 9. CDR1 DFQATT and CDR2 SNEGSKA come from the germline V gene (reference sequence). CDR3 size: 15 residues. The CDR3 bases are TGCAGTGGACGGGAGGACCCGAGCTCCTACAATGAGCAGTTCTTC. This translates into CSGREDPSSYNEQFF.

This clonotype was observed many times. The chain combines TRBV6-2 or TRBV6-3 with TRBJ2-1, with a tentative D call TRBD2 (5 bases). Germline-derived CDR1 and CDR2 are MNHEY and SVGEGT. The V end lost 5 bases, the J end lost 5 bases, and 16 bases lay between the germline ends. CDR3 length: 15 residues. The CDR3 region has the DNA TGTGCCAGCAGTCAAGCGGACCTCTTACACAATGAGCAGTTCTTC. Its translation is CASSQADLLHNEQFF.

The rearrangement uses TRBV5-4 and TRBJ2-1, with TRBD2 as a possible D gene (6 bases). Trimming took 9 bases from V and 7 from J, leaving 14 bases between them. In germline, CDR1 is SGHNT, CDR2 YYREEE (reference sequence). There are 12 residues in the CDR3. The CDR3 region has the DNA TGTGCCACGGGACTCCCTGGGAATGAGCAGTTCTTC. Translating it yields CATGLPGNEQFF. The variable domain in full, completed from reference TRBV5-4 and TRBJ2-1, reads ETGVTQSPTHLIKTRGQQVTLRCSSQSGHNTVSWYQQALGQGPQFIFQYYREEENGRGNFPPRFSGLQFPNYSSELNVNALELDDSALYLCATGLPGNEQFFGPGTRLTVL.

In this sample, this clonotype turned up many times. J is TRBJ1-1 and V is TRBV6-5, with 7 bases lining up with TRBD1. The ends lost 2 bases at V and 0 bases at J; junction bases unmatched: 9. Germline V gene sequence: CDR1 MNHEY, CDR2 SVGAGI. This CDR3 has 17 residues. CDR3 in DNA: TGTGCCAGCAGTTACACTAACAGGGGATTAATGAACACTGAAGCTTTCTTT. Translation gives CASSYTNRGLMNTEAFF.